One and the same sample provided the 11 T cell receptor beta chains below, sequenced in a study of OX40 agonist ivuxolimab in advanced cancers. Profiled with immunoSEQ multiplex PCR; TCRdb holds only in-frame clones, not every one. This sample has tens of thousands of clones, with 89% found just once. The input for sequencing was CD4+ or CD8+ T cells sorted from blood, taken in a trial of the OX40 agonist ivuxolimab. These receptor sequences come from an adult with an advanced solid tumor such as melanoma, head and neck, liver or kidney cancer.

V gene TRBV11-1 combines with J gene TRBJ2-1; tentatively, D is TRBD1 (6 bases). Trimming took off 5 bases at V and 13 bases at J, with 24 bases between the two ends. The CDR3 sequence is 15 residues long. Per the germline V gene, CDR1 is SGHAT and CDR2 is FQDESV (reference sequence). The CDR3 region is CASSHSKHRTAEQFF. The CDR3 nucleotides are TGTGCCAGCAGCCATTCTAAGCACCGGACAGCCGAACAGTTCTTC.

The V and J genes are TRBV18 and TRBJ1-5; D unclear. This CDR3 spans 16 amino acids. Germline values: CDR1 KGHSH, CDR2 LQKENI. Trimming removed 2 bases from V and 0 bases from J, with 11 bases in between. CDR3 sequence: CASSPGWVYSNQPQHF. Written as DNA, the CDR3 is TGTGCCAGCTCACCAGGGTGGGTATATAGCAATCAGCCCCAGCATTTT. The entire variable domain, with the rest obtained from reference TRBV18 and TRBJ1-5, is as follows: NAGVMQNPRHLVRRRGQEARLRCSPMKGHSHVYWYRQLPEEGLKFMVYLQKENIIDESGMPKERFSAEFPKEGPSILRIQQVVRGDSAAYFCASSPGWVYSNQPQHFGDGTRLSIL.

J is TRBJ2-1 and V is TRBV6-5; D is unresolved. Germline CDR1 is MNHEY and CDR2 is SVGAGI. V lost 7 bases and J 10 bases, leaving 11 bases between the germline ends. CDR3 length equals 11 residues. CDR3 residues: CASIGLEEQFF. DNA for the CDR3: TGTGCCAGCATTGGGTTGGAGGAGCAGTTCTTC.

In this sample, this clone turned up once. J is TRBJ2-4 and V is TRBV11-3; D might be TRBD2 (6 bases). This CDR3 region has 15 residues. Trimming pared 5 bases from V and 0 bases from J, leaving 11 bases between. From germline, CDR1 is SGHNT and CDR2 YENEEA. The CDR3 DNA sequence: TGTGCCAGCAGCCCTGGGACTGTAGCCAAAAACATTCAGTACTTC. Amino acids: CASSPGTVAKNIQYF.

This rearrangement joins TRBV18 to TRBJ2-3, with D unresolved. The CDR3 length is 11 residues. Trimming shortened V by 4 bases and J by 1 base, and 0 bases separated the two germline ends. Germline V lookup: CDR1 KGHSH, CDR2 LQKENI. The CDR3 sequence is CASSRTDTQYF. DNA for the CDR3: TGTGCCAGCTCACGCACAGATACGCAGTATTTT.

This rearrangement joins TRBV11-2 to TRBJ2-1; unclear D gene. The CDR3 totals 14 residues. Trimming stripped 1 base from V and 6 bases from J, with 10 bases between. Per the germline V gene, CDR1 is SGHAT and CDR2 is FQNNGV. The CDR3 protein is CASSLAGFGNEQFF. As DNA, the CDR3 is TGTGCCAGCAGCTTAGCGGGTTTCGGCAATGAGCAGTTCTTC.

The V call is TRBV27, the J call TRBJ2-5, with TRBD2 as a possible D gene (5 bases). This CDR3 contains 12 residues. CDR1 is MNHEY, CDR2 SMNVEV, per germline (reference sequence). Trimming left V 4 bases short and J 9 bases short, with 12 bases between. The CDR3 is CASSSGPEAQYF. The CDR3 DNA reads TGTGCCAGCAGTTCAGGACCGGAGGCCCAGTACTTC.

This chain joins TRBV28 and TRBJ1-2; no definite D call. V was shortened by 4 bases and J by 4 bases, with 16 bases between the two germline ends. Germline V lookup: CDR1 MDHEN, CDR2 SYDVKM. The CDR3 runs 15 residues. The CDR3 DNA sequence: TGTGCCAGCAGTTCACCCGCCGCCGGTGGCTATGGCTACACCTTC. Translated: CASSSPAAGGYGYTF.

This sequence joins TRBV20-1 and TRBJ2-5; D ambiguous. Germline CDR1 is DFQATT and CDR2 is SNEGSKA (reference sequence). With 6 bases removed from V and 4 bases from J, the gap between germline ends came to 9 bases. CDR3 length equals 11 residues. This CDR3 is CSAEKRETQYF. The CDR3 nucleotides are TGCAGTGCGGAGAAGAGAGAGACCCAGTACTTC.

This chain connects TRBV10-2 to TRBJ1-1, with TRBD1 as a possible D gene (5 bases). Germline CDR1 WSHSY, CDR2 SAAADI. CDR3 length: 12 residues. V lost 1 base to trimming and J lost 5 bases, with 5 bases between them. This CDR3 is CASSEYRTEAFF. The CDR3 nucleotides read TGCGCCAGCAGTGAGTACAGGACTGAAGCTTTCTTT.

This chain connects TRBV7-9 to TRBJ1-5; 7 positions match TRBD1. V shed 4 bases, J shed 0 bases, and the junction held 3 bases outside the gene matches. Germline V gene data show CDR1 as SEHNR and CDR2 as FQNEAQ (reference sequence). The CDR3 covers 15 residues. This chain's CDR3 is CASSSGQDSNQPQHF. For the CDR3, the DNA is TGTGCCAGCAGCTCCGGACAGGATAGCAATCAGCCCCAGCATTTT.